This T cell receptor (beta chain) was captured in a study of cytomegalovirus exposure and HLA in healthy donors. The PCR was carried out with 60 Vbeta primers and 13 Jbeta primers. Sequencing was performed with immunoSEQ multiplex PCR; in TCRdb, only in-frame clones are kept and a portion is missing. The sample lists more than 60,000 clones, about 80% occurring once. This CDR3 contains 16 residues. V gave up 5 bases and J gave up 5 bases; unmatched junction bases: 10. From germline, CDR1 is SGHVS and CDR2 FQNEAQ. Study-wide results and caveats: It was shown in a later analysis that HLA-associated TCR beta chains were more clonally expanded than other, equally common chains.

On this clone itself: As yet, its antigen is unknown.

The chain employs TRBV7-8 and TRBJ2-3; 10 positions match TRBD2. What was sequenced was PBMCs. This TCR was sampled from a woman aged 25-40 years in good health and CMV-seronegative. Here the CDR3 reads CASSAGLAFSIDTQYF. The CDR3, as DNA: TGTGCCAGCAGCGCGGGACTAGCGTTCTCCATAGATACGCAGTATTTT.